A selection of T cell receptor beta chains follows, all from one sample in a study of T cells in tumors and immune-related adverse events. The assay was immunoSEQ multiplex PCR, and TCRdb's table has in-frame clones only and misses some. This sample yields around 10,000 clones, of which around 90% are seen a single time; 1.5% belongs to the top ten. The specimen comprised lymph node tissue, sampled from a patient treated with anti-PD-1 therapy. The source is a female donor with metastatic renal cell carcinoma. Both conserved end residues are part of each CDR3. The D gene is left open where the match is weak. Expanded clones are given a class, and other clones once, few, many or no size at all.

>-|-|TRBV7-9|TRBJ2-3
TGTGCCAGCAGCTTAATGGGACCCGTGGATACGCAGTATTTT
CASSLMGPVDTQYF
>once|-|TRBV6-1|TRBJ1-5
TGTGCCAGCAGTGAAGTAACACGTCAGCCCCAGCATTTT
CASSEVTRQPQHF
>-|TRBD2|TRBV15|TRBJ2-5
TGTGCCACCAGCAGAGCTTCTAGCGGGGGATTTTCGAACTTCGAGACCCAGTACTTC
CATSRASSGGFSNFETQYF
>-|TRBD1|TRBV23-1|TRBJ1-1
TGCGCCAGCAGTCGCAGACAGGGGGCGTGGGAAGCTTTCTTT
CASSRRQGAWEAFF
>-|TRBD1|TRBV5-1|TRBJ2-2
TGCGCCAGCAGCACCGGACAGGGGGACACCGGGGAGCTGTTTTTT
CASSTGQGDTGELFF
>-|-|TRBV28|TRBJ2-3
TGTGCCAGCAGCTGGGACGGTTCTAGCACAGATACGCAGTATTTT
CASSWDGSSTDTQYF
>-|-|TRBV6-1|TRBJ1-2
TGTGCCAGCAGTGAAACCCTGCGAGGCTACACCTTC
CASSETLRGYTF
>once|TRBD1|TRBV25-1|TRBJ2-5
TGTGCCAGCAGTGAACTCCGGGACAGGGAAGTCAGGGAGACCCAGTACTTC
CASSELRDREVRETQYF
>few|TRBD1|TRBV7-9|TRBJ1-1
TGTGCCAGCAGGGGACAGGGCCGGATGAACACTGAAGCTTTTTTT
CASRGQGRMNTEAFF
>-|TRBD1|TRBV29-1|TRBJ1-1
TGCAGCGTTGCAAGACAGGGGAACACTGAAGCTTTCTTT
CSVARQGNTEAFF
>-|TRBD2|TRBV30|TRBJ2-5
TGTGCCTGGAGTGCTATACGGACTAGCGGAAGGGGGGATAAAGAGACCCAGTACTTC
CAWSAIRTSGRGDKETQYF
>-|TRBD1|TRBV5-1|TRBJ1-6
TGCGCCAGCAGCTCCCAGGCAGGACAGGGGGCCAATTCACCCCTCCACTTT
CASSSQAGQGANSPLHF
>large|TRBD1|TRBV5-1|TRBJ2-5
TGCGCCAGCAGCTCTGTGACAGGGGAAGAGGGGACCCAGTACTTC
CASSSVTGEEGTQYF
>once|TRBD2|TRBV7-6|TRBJ2-7
TGTGCCAGCAGCTCACTAGCGGGAGTCGCCTACGAGCAGTACTTC
CASSSLAGVAYEQYF
>-|-|TRBV14|TRBJ2-7
TGTGCCAGCAGCCCCCGGACAAAAGGAGAGCAGTACTTC
CASSPRTKGEQYF
>-|-|TRBV30|TRBJ1-1
TGTGCCTGGAGTGTACGGGAGAACACTGAAGCTTTCTTT
CAWSVRENTEAFF
>-|-|TRBV30|TRBJ2-5
TGTGCCTGGAGCCCTCGGGGGACCCAGTACTTC
CAWSPRGTQYF
>-|TRBD1|TRBV6-5|TRBJ2-3
TGTGCCAGCAGTTACAGTTGGACAGGGTCAGATACGCAGTATTTT
CASSYSWTGSDTQYF
>-|-|TRBV4-3|TRBJ2-3
TGCGCCAGCAGCCAAGACGGGGGCCGAGGCACAGATACGCAGTATTTT
CASSQDGGRGTDTQYF
>-|-|TRBV19|TRBJ1-2
TGTGCCAGTAGTATCAACAGGGACGGCGGCTACACCTTC
CASSINRDGGYTF
>-|TRBD2|TRBV5-4|TRBJ2-6
TGTGCCAGCAGCCCCGGACTAGCGGGGTTCGTAACTGGGGCCAACGTCCTGACTTTC
CASSPGLAGFVTGANVLTF
>-|-|TRBV7-9|TRBJ1-2
TGTGCCAGCAGCTTACTATTTATTGGGAATACCTATGGCTACACCTTC
CASSLLFIGNTYGYTF
>-|-|TRBV7-9|TRBJ2-5
TGTGCCAGCAGCCTCGGAGGGGCGGAGTACTTC
CASSLGGAEYF
>few|TRBD2|TRBV14|TRBJ2-5
TGTGCCAGCAGCCAAGATCGGGGGACTAACCAAGAGACCCAGTACTTC
CASSQDRGTNQETQYF
>-|-|TRBV27|TRBJ2-5
TGTGCCAGCAGTTTTCGTCTTCGAAGAGAGGGTTTCCCAGAGACCCAGTACTTC
CASSFRLRREGFPETQYF
>-|-|TRBV10-3|TRBJ2-7
TGTGCCATCAGGCAATCATCAGGGGGGGGAGAGCAGTACTTC
CAIRQSSGGGEQYF
>-|-|TRBV4-2|TRBJ1-5
TGTGCCAGCAGCCAAGCTACAGGCTTTAGCAATCAGCCCCAGCATTTT
CASSQATGFSNQPQHF
>-|-|TRBV4-1|TRBJ2-1
TGCGCCAGCAGCCAGTACAATGAGCAGTTCTTC
CASSQYNEQFF
>-|-|TRBV29-1|TRBJ2-1
TGCAGCGTGGGAGACAGTCACAATGAGCAGTTCTTC
CSVGDSHNEQFF
>-|-|TRBV7-9|TRBJ1-5
TGTGCCAGCAGCTTAGGTTCGGGGGCCGGTGGCAATCAGCCCCAGCATTTT
CASSLGSGAGGNQPQHF
>-|-|TRBV5-4|TRBJ1-4
TGTGCCAGCAGCCCTCCGAATAATGAAAAACTGTTTTTT
CASSPPNNEKLFF
>once|TRBD1|TRBV7-9|TRBJ1-5
TGTGCCAGCAGCTTAGGACAGGGAGGCGGTCAGCCCCAGCATTTT
CASSLGQGGGQPQHF
>-|-|TRBV30|TRBJ2-7
TGTGCCTGGAGTCTGACCTACGAGCAGTACTTC
CAWSLTYEQYF
>-|TRBD1|TRBV18|TRBJ1-4
TGTGCCAGCTCACCACAGGGGGCCAGTGAAAAACTGTTTTTT
CASSPQGASEKLFF
>-|-|TRBV5-5|TRBJ1-2
TGTGCCAGCAGCTTAACCGGGACACCTACTAACTATGGCTACACCTTC
CASSLTGTPTNYGYTF
>-|-|TRBV10-1|TRBJ2-3
TGCGCCAGCAGTGAAGGGGGAACAGATACGCAGTATTTT
CASSEGGTDTQYF
>-|-|TRBV2|TRBJ1-6
TGTGCCAGCAGTGAGGGCATGATCCGTGGACCCCTCCACTTT
CASSEGMIRGPLHF
>-|-|TRBV6-1|TRBJ1-2
TGTGCCAGCAGTGTAAGGACAGTTACTAACTATGGCTACACCTTC
CASSVRTVTNYGYTF
>-|-|TRBV30|TRBJ1-3
TGTGCCTGGAGTGTACTTTTTGGAAACACCATATATTTT
CAWSVLFGNTIYF
>-|-|TRBV14|TRBJ1-1
TGTGCCAGCAGGGGCAGAATGAACACTGAAGCTTTCTTT
CASRGRMNTEAFF
>-|-|TRBV5-1|TRBJ2-2
TGCGCCAGCAGTTTCGACTACACCGGGGAGCTGTTTTTT
CASSFDYTGELFF
>-|-|TRBV19|TRBJ2-1
TGTGCCAGTAATTCCGAGGGAAGCTCCTACAATGAGCAGTTCTTC
CASNSEGSSYNEQFF